A single sample gave rise to the 11 T cell receptor beta chains below, sequenced in a study of T cell responses to AZD1222 COVID-19 vaccine (dated by TCRdb to the early 2020s). The sample's time point label is to be understood as: baseline before first vaccination. The library was produced with the immunoSEQ multiplex PCR assay. This immuneACCESS table, as held by TCRdb, lists in-frame sequences with V and J called but not all clones. Of the missing ones, under half trace to an unresolved V gene in checked studies; the others have no known cause. The sample yields 100,000 to 150,000 clones; over 90% were counted once. Roughly 5.6% of the sample lies in the top ten. The specimen was peripheral blood, collected on day 0 of AZD1222 vaccination. These receptors all come from an adult in good health.

This clone was seen once. The chain couples TRBV5-8 to TRBJ1-4, with D maybe TRBD1 (5 bases). The CDR3 is 15 residues long. The V end was cut by 4 bases, the J end by 10 bases, with 20 bases between. CDR1 and CDR2 (germline): SGHTS, YDEGEE. For the CDR3, the DNA is TGTGCCAGCAGCCGGGGGAAATTCCAGGGCGGAAAACTGTTTTTT. It yields the protein CASSRGKFQGGKLFF.

This chain connects TRBV4-1 to TRBJ1-1; D ambiguous. CDR1 and CDR2 from the germline V gene are MGHRA and YSYEKL. The germline V and J ends were trimmed by 0 bases and 13 bases, with 12 bases remaining between them. The CDR3 loop spans 12 amino acids. CDR3 region: CASSQDHLLHFF. Written as DNA, the CDR3 is TGCGCCAGCAGCCAAGATCATCTCCTCCATTTCTTT.

The V call is TRBV30, the J call TRBJ1-1; 7 bases are shared with TRBD1. The CDR3 covers 13 residues. Germline V gives CDR1 GTSNPN, CDR2 SVGIG (reference sequence). CDR3 nucleotides: TGTGCATACGACAGGGAGATGAACACTGAAGCTTTCTTT. Its translation is CAYDREMNTEAFF.

V and J are TRBV30 and TRBJ2-1, with 12 bases identical to TRBD2. The ends lost 1 base at V and 6 bases at J; junction bases unmatched: 19. The CDR3 sequence is 20 residues long. Looked up from germline, CDR1 is GTSNPN and CDR2 is SVGIG (reference sequence). In nucleotides, the CDR3 is TGTGCCTGGAGTGGACCGGGGCTAGCGGGAGGGAAACGGTTGCCCAATGAGCAGTTCTTC. Translated, it gives CAWSGPGLAGGKRLPNEQFF.

This clone has just one count. V is TRBV6-5 and J is TRBJ1-2, with a weak D call TRBD1 (5 bases). With 7 bases removed from V and 4 bases from J, the gap between germline ends came to 7 bases. From germline, CDR1 is MNHEY and CDR2 SVGAGI. This CDR3 has 11 residues. The CDR3 sequence: CASTQGYGYTF. For the CDR3, the DNA is TGTGCCAGCACCCAGGGCTATGGCTACACCTTC.

This chain links TRBV12-3 or TRBV12-4 with TRBJ2-2; TRBD2 is a possible D gene (6 bases). The CDR3 runs 13 residues. The V and J ends lost 6 bases and 1 base respectively, with 6 bases between them. The CDR3 sequence is CASREGNTGELFF. CDR3 nucleotide sequence: TGTGCCAGCAGGGAGGGGAACACCGGGGAGCTGTTTTTT.

The chain couples TRBV4-2 to TRBJ2-7, with TRBD2 matching 11 bases. The CDR3 spans 16 residues. CDR1 and CDR2 from the germline V gene are LGHNA and YNFKEQ. V lost 2 bases to trimming and J lost 0 bases; unmatched junction nucleotides: 3. This chain's CDR3 is CASSQLLAGDSYEQYF. DNA of the CDR3: TGTGCCAGCAGCCAACTACTAGCGGGAGACTCCTACGAGCAGTACTTC.

The CDR3 is CASSLYGTGGTYGYTF. CDR3 in DNA: TGTGCCAGCAGCTTGTACGGGACAGGGGGCACGTATGGCTACACCTTC. The rearrangement uses TRBV5-4 and TRBJ1-2; 12 bases line up with TRBD1. Germline V gene sequence: CDR1 SGHNT, CDR2 YYREEE (reference sequence). Trimming at V came to 1 base and at J to 5 bases, leaving 6 bases not matched to a gene. This CDR3 region has 16 residues.

This sequence joins TRBV7-2 and TRBJ1-1; D not resolved. V lost 5 bases and J 0 bases, leaving 13 bases between the germline ends. Germline V gene lookup returns CDR1 SGHTA and CDR2 FQGNSA. The CDR3 is made up of 15 amino acids. In nucleotides, the CDR3 is TGTGCCAGCAGCCCGAGGAGAACCATGAACACTGAAGCTTTCTTT. It encodes CASSPRRTMNTEAFF. The full variable domain, completed using reference TRBV7-2 and TRBJ1-1, is GAGVSQSPSNKVTEKGKDVELRCDPISGHTALYWYRQSLGQGLEFLIYFQGNSAPDKSGLPSDRFSAERTGGSVSTLTIQRTQQEDSAVYLCASSPRRTMNTEAFFGQGTRLTVV.

The CDR3 region has the DNA TGCAGTGCTAGTAGACAGGGGATGGTCAATGAGCAGTTCTTC. Its translation: CSASRQGMVNEQFF. This chain uses TRBV20-1 with TRBJ2-1, with 8 bases lining up with TRBD1. Trimming at V came to 3 bases and at J to 6 bases, leaving 7 bases not matched to a gene. CDR3 size: 14 residues. CDR1 DFQATT and CDR2 SNEGSKA come from the germline V gene (reference sequence).

The V gene is TRBV6-5, the J gene TRBJ2-1, with D unclear. The CDR3 loop spans 13 amino acids. Looked up from germline, CDR1 is MNHEY and CDR2 is SVGAGI. V dropped 2 bases and J dropped 4 bases, with 6 bases sitting between them. The CDR3 loop is CASSYERYNEQFF. The CDR3 nucleotides read TGTGCCAGCAGTTACGAGAGATACAATGAGCAGTTCTTC.